Listed below are T cell receptor beta chains from one sample, sequenced in a study of control samples from healthy donors and cancer patients. The repertoire was sequenced with immunoSEQ multiplex PCR; TCRdb's copy has only in-frame clones and lacks some. The sample contains roughly 120,000 clones, 85% to 90% of which appear only once. The sequenced sample consisted of PBMCs. The source of these receptors is a woman aged 45 to 65 with colorectal cancer. Both conserved end residues are part of each CDR3. Fields, in order: J gene, D gene, V gene, clone size, CDR3 protein, CDR3 DNA. The D gene is left open where the match is weak. A row's size may be missing; if present it is once, few, many or a size class.

>TRBJ2-3|.|TRBV3-1/TRBV3-2|.
CASSQEGRQYF
TGTGCCAGCAGCCAAGAGGGGCGGCAGTATTTT
>TRBJ2-5|.|TRBV10-3|.
CAISEGETQYF
TGTGCCATCAGTGAGGGCGAGACCCAGTACTTC
>TRBJ2-5|TRBD2|TRBV19|once
CASSITLAGAQETQYF
TGTGCCAGTAGTATTACCCTAGCGGGGGCCCAAGAGACCCAGTACTTC
>TRBJ2-6|TRBD1|TRBV5-1|.
CASHDRAGANVLTF
TGCGCCAGCCATGACAGGGCTGGGGCCAACGTCCTGACTTTC
>TRBJ2-1|.|TRBV19|.
CASSNQIGDEQFF
TGTGCCAGTAGTAACCAGATCGGGGATGAGCAGTTCTTC
>TRBJ2-1|.|TRBV6-5|.
CASSYTLLSSYNEQFF
TGTGCCAGCAGTTACACGTTATTGAGCTCCTACAATGAGCAGTTCTTC
>TRBJ2-3|.|TRBV12-1|few
CASSWTSATDTQYF
TGTGCCAGCAGTTGGACTAGCGCCACAGATACGCAGTATTTT
>TRBJ1-2|TRBD1|TRBV6-2/TRBV6-3|.
CASSYPTGGYYGYTF
TGTGCCAGCAGTTACCCGACAGGGGGCTACTATGGCTACACCTTC
>TRBJ1-2|TRBD1|TRBV12-3/TRBV12-4|.
CASSYGTGDGYTF
TGTGCCAGCAGTTACGGGACAGGGGATGGCTACACCTTC
>TRBJ2-5|TRBD2|TRBV5-1|.
CASSLGGGETQYF
TGCGCCAGCAGCTTGGGCGGGGGAGAGACCCAGTACTTC
>TRBJ2-3|.|TRBV18|.
CASSPEQGPSDTQYF
TGTGCCAGCTCGCCTGAACAGGGTCCGTCAGATACGCAGTATTTT
>TRBJ1-1|.|TRBV7-9|.
CASSIRGPTEAFF
TGTGCCAGCAGTATCCGGGGACCCACTGAAGCTTTCTTT
>TRBJ1-1|TRBD1|TRBV19|.
CASSINRGQGSSDTEAFF
TGTGCCAGTAGTATAAATAGAGGACAGGGATCTTCGGACACTGAAGCTTTCTTT
>TRBJ2-7|.|TRBV7-3|.
CASSSRGRGEQYF
TGTGCCAGCAGCTCCCGGGGACGGGGCGAGCAGTACTTC
>TRBJ2-3|.|TRBV5-1|.
CASSADVTQYF
TGCGCCAGCAGCGCGGACGTTACGCAGTATTTT
>TRBJ2-7|TRBD2|TRBV7-9|.
CASSFSLAGAYEQYF
TGTGCCAGCAGCTTCTCCCTAGCGGGAGCCTACGAGCAGTACTTC
>TRBJ2-5|TRBD1|TRBV28|.
CASSSSRDSLKTQYF
TGTGCCAGCAGTTCCTCCCGGGACAGTCTGAAGACCCAGTACTTC
>TRBJ2-7|.|TRBV5-1|.
CASSLTWGALYEQYF
TGCGCCAGCAGCTTGACCTGGGGGGCCCTCTACGAGCAGTACTTC
>TRBJ1-1|.|TRBV6-5|.
CASHQHTEAFF
TGTGCCAGCCATCAACACACTGAAGCTTTCTTT
>TRBJ1-1|.|TRBV30|.
CAWNLNLGGNTEAFF
TGTGCCTGGAACCTCAATCTAGGCGGAAACACTGAAGCTTTCTTT
>TRBJ2-3|.|TRBV2|.
CASSEGWFTDTQYF
TGTGCCAGCAGTGAAGGTTGGTTCACAGATACGCAGTATTTT
>TRBJ1-2|TRBD1|TRBV5-6|.
CASSPRTGYGYTF
TGTGCCAGCAGCCCCAGGACAGGCTATGGCTACACCTTC
>TRBJ2-7|TRBD1|TRBV2|.
CASSIWDRGTSSYEQYF
TGTGCCAGCAGCATATGGGACAGGGGGACTTCGTCCTACGAGCAGTACTTC
>TRBJ2-3|.|TRBV9|.
CASSVVGGSTDTQYF
TGTGCCAGCAGCGTAGTCGGCGGGAGCACAGATACGCAGTATTTT
>TRBJ1-2|.|TRBV5-1|.
CASRDSGGYTF
TGCGCCAGCAGGGACAGTGGCGGCTACACCTTC
>TRBJ2-6|TRBD1|TRBV18|.
CASSRVRQGTGANVLTF
TGTGCCAGCTCCCGAGTGCGACAGGGTACTGGGGCCAACGTCCTGACTTTC
>TRBJ2-3|.|TRBV6-2/TRBV6-3|once
CASSYYRDTQYF
TGTGCCAGCAGTTACTACAGGGATACGCAGTATTTT
>TRBJ1-2|TRBD1|TRBV30|.
CAWRRGDRGGYGYTF
TGTGCCTGGCGTCGGGGGGACAGGGGCGGCTATGGCTACACCTTC
>TRBJ1-4|TRBD1|TRBV7-2|.
CASSLLFRDRGEKLFF
TGTGCCAGCAGCTTACTGTTTCGGGACAGGGGTGAAAAACTGTTTTTT
>TRBJ1-3|.|TRBV9|once
CASSEGSSGNTIYF
TGTGCCAGCAGCGAGGGGAGCTCTGGAAACACCATATATTTT
>TRBJ2-2|.|TRBV6-5|.
CASTRGPTNTGELFF
TGTGCCAGCACGCGGGGGCCTACGAACACCGGGGAGCTGTTTTTT
>TRBJ1-5|.|TRBV30|.
CAWSLGSNQPQHF
TGTGCCTGGAGCCTGGGAAGCAATCAGCCCCAGCATTTT
>TRBJ1-3|.|TRBV5-1|.
CASSLTGTSGNTIYF
TGCGCCAGCAGCTTGACAGGAACCTCTGGAAACACCATATATTTT
>TRBJ2-2|.|TRBV30|.
CAAGGRTGELFF
TGTGCCGCCGGGGGTCGGACCGGGGAGCTGTTTTTT
>TRBJ2-1|.|TRBV5-1|.
CASSSLNGRAKYNEQFF
TGCGCCAGCAGCTCACTCAATGGACGGGCTAAATACAATGAGCAGTTCTTC
>TRBJ1-6|TRBD1|TRBV7-6|.
CASSFLRDRGSWSPLHF
TGTGCCAGCAGCTTCCTCCGGGACAGGGGGTCATGGTCACCCCTCCACTTT
>TRBJ2-7|.|TRBV5-6|.
CASSLPGAYYEQYF
TGTGCCAGCAGCCTGCCGGGCGCCTACTACGAGCAGTACTTC
>TRBJ2-7|TRBD2|TRBV27|once
CASSITSESYEQYF
TGTGCCAGCAGTATCACTAGCGAGTCCTACGAGCAGTACTTC
>TRBJ2-2|TRBD1|TRBV6-6|.
CASRQRTGVAGELFF
TGTGCCAGCAGGCAGCGGACAGGGGTTGCCGGGGAGCTGTTTTTT
>TRBJ1-1|.|TRBV6-1|.
CASSELTNTEAFF
TGTGCCAGCAGTGAACTGACGAACACTGAAGCTTTCTTT
>TRBJ1-6|.|TRBV7-6|.
CASSSGQENSPLHF
TGTGCCAGCAGCTCGGGACAAGAAAATTCACCCCTCCACTTT
>TRBJ2-5|TRBD2|TRBV28|.
CASREGLAGPQETQYF
TGTGCCAGCAGGGAGGGACTAGCGGGACCCCAAGAGACCCAGTACTTC
>TRBJ1-5|.|TRBV5-8|.
CASSSTRGFQPQHF
TGTGCCAGCAGCTCTACCCGGGGGTTCCAGCCCCAGCATTTT
>TRBJ1-1|.|TRBV6-6|.
CASSTNVRENTEAFF
TGTGCCAGCAGCACCAACGTGCGGGAGAACACTGAAGCTTTCTTT
>TRBJ2-1|TRBD2|TRBV19|.
CASSPLLAGNYRINEQFF
TGTGCCAGTAGTCCACTTCTAGCGGGAAACTACCGTATCAATGAGCAGTTCTTC
>TRBJ1-2|.|TRBV5-1|.
CASSLPPPGFIDGYTF
TGCGCCAGCAGCTTGCCTCCACCGGGGTTTATTGATGGCTACACCTTC
>TRBJ2-2|TRBD1|TRBV5-1|.
CASSEGQGFAGELFF
TGCGCCAGCAGCGAGGGACAGGGTTTCGCCGGGGAGCTGTTTTTT
>TRBJ1-6|TRBD1|TRBV11-2|.
CASSSNRGPLHF
TGTGCCAGCAGTTCTAACAGGGGACCTCTCCACTTT
>TRBJ2-3|.|TRBV19|.
CASSSVRAGTDTQYF
TGTGCCAGTAGTTCAGTACGAGCGGGCACAGATACGCAGTATTTT
>TRBJ1-3|TRBD1|TRBV9|.
CASSAQPGRGRVGNTIYF
TGTGCCAGCAGCGCACAACCGGGAAGGGGGCGGGTTGGAAACACCATATATTTT
>TRBJ1-4|.|TRBV5-8|.
CASSLWGAGGEKLFF
TGTGCCAGCAGCTTGTGGGGGGCAGGAGGTGAAAAACTGTTTTTT